The 22 T cell receptor beta chains given below trace back to one sample, sequenced in a study of T cell responses to AZD1222 COVID-19 vaccine. This table comes from immunoSEQ multiplex PCR, and its TCRdb copy is limited to in-frame clones, with some not included. The sample has tens of thousands of clones, roughly nine tenths seen once. This material consisted of peripheral blood, taken on day 0 of AZD1222 vaccination. The receptors come from an adult in good health.

The rearrangement uses TRBV19 and TRBJ1-1; 8 positions agree with TRBD1. Germline CDR1 reads LNHDA; CDR2 reads SQIVND (reference sequence). The V and J ends lost 2 bases and 1 base, in that order; junction bases with no gene match: 3. This CDR3 is built from 15 residues. CDR3 DNA sequence: TGTGCCAGTAGTATAAAGGGACAGGCGAACACTGAAGCTTTCTTT. It codes for CASSIKGQANTEAFF.

This rearrangement joins TRBV27 to TRBJ2-7; the match to TRBD2 covers 8 bases. The junction had 10 bases not matched to a gene; V was cut back by 6 bases and J by 0 bases. There are 16 residues in the CDR3. Germline CDR1 and CDR2: MNHEY and SMNVEV (reference sequence). The CDR3 region has the DNA TGTGCCAGCAGCCGCATAGCGGGATCCAACTCCTACGAGCAGTACTTC. Protein sequence: CASSRIAGSNSYEQYF.

The rearrangement joins TRBV6-6 to TRBJ2-2; the D is unclear. The V and J ends lost 8 bases and 0 bases respectively, with 4 bases between them. Per germline, CDR1 MNHNY and CDR2 SVGAGI (reference sequence). CDR3 length equals 12 residues. CDR3 nucleotide sequence: TGTGCCAGCTACCCGAACACCGGGGAGCTGTTTTTT. It is translated as CASYPNTGELFF.

The V call is TRBV6-5, the J call TRBJ1-1; D is ambiguous. The length of the CDR3 is 15 residues. Deletions cut 7 bases from V and 1 base from J, with 16 bases between. CDR1 is MNHEY and CDR2 is SVGAGI in the germline V gene. Here the CDR3 DNA reads TGTGCCAGCACTCACTCGGGCGGCCAGAACACTGAAGCTTTCTTT. Amino acids: CASTHSGGQNTEAFF.

This clone was seen only once. This chain connects TRBV6-5 to TRBJ1-3; TRBD1 is a possible D gene (5 bases). V was shortened by 0 bases and J by 0 bases, with 6 bases between the two germline ends. Germline V CDR1 and CDR2: MNHEY, SVGAGI. CDR3 length: 15 amino acids. The CDR3 sequence: CASSYSGGSGNTIYF. The CDR3 DNA follows: TGTGCCAGCAGTTACTCCGGGGGCTCTGGAAACACCATATATTTT.

This sequence joins TRBV30 and TRBJ2-1, with 9 bases identical to TRBD2. V shed 3 bases and J 6 bases; nucleotides not matched to a gene: 9. CDR3 length equals 15 residues. CDR1 GTSNPN and CDR2 SVGIG come from the germline V gene (reference sequence). CDR3 region: CAWSALGTSSNEQFF. The CDR3 DNA reads TGTGCCTGGAGCGCGTTGGGGACTAGCAGCAATGAGCAGTTCTTC.

Concerning this clone: This sample also contains other DNA sequences that code for the same CDR3. The gene calls are TRBV7-9 and TRBJ1-1; 10 bases line up with TRBD1. Germline-derived CDR1 and CDR2 are SEHNR and FQNEAQ (reference sequence). J gave up 1 base and V 5 bases, and 7 bases lay outside the gene matches. This CDR3 comprises 16 residues. In DNA, the CDR3 is TGTGCCAGCAGCCCCCGGGGACAGGGGAAGAACACTGAAGCTTTCTTT. Amino acids: CASSPRGQGKNTEAFF.

The chain couples TRBV5-1 to TRBJ1-1, with D tentatively TRBD1 (5 bases). V lost 1 base, J lost 7 bases, and 11 bases lay in between. The CDR3 spans 13 residues. Germline V gene lookup returns CDR1 SGHRS and CDR2 YFSETQ. CDR3 sequence reads: CASSLPGTGEAFF. The CDR3 DNA is TGCGCCAGCAGCTTGCCTGGGACGGGTGAAGCTTTCTTT.

V usage is TRBV28 and J usage is TRBJ1-1; possibly TRBD1 for D (6 bases). Germline CDR1 reads MDHEN; CDR2 reads SYDVKM. The CDR3 totals 14 residues. Trimming cost V 3 bases and J 4 bases, with 12 bases left between them. The CDR3 spells CASSLGGRTTEAFF. The CDR3 DNA reads as TGTGCCAGCAGTTTGGGGGGCAGGACCACTGAAGCTTTCTTT.

The chain carries TRBV5-4 and TRBJ2-3; weak D call: TRBD1 (5 bases). The CDR3 runs to 17 residues. V lost 9 bases and J lost 2, with 25 bases in between. The V gene's germline CDR1 is SGHNT and CDR2 YYREEE (reference sequence). The chain's CDR3 is CATQTQSLGPPTDTQYF. The CDR3 DNA follows: TGTGCCACCCAAACCCAGTCCTTGGGGCCACCCACAGATACGCAGTATTTT.

The chain carries TRBV18 and TRBJ2-4, with D hard to call. The CDR3 has 13 residues. CDR1 and CDR2 from the germline V gene are KGHSH and LQKENI. Trimming removed 2 bases from V and 1 base from J, with 3 bases in between. In DNA, the CDR3 is TGTGCCAGCTCACCAGGCGCCAAAAACATTCAGTACTTC. Encoded protein: CASSPGAKNIQYF.

The CDR3 sequence: CASSQGPREQYF. As DNA, the CDR3 is TGTGCCAGCAGCCAGGGGCCGCGTGAGCAGTACTTC. The rearrangement links TRBV11-2 to TRBJ2-7, with a possible D match to TRBD1 (6 bases). V was cut by 5 bases and J by 7 bases, with 12 bases left in between. Germline CDR1 reads SGHAT; CDR2 reads FQNNGV. The CDR3 extends over 12 amino acids.

This clone appeared once. J is TRBJ2-1 and V is TRBV19; D may match TRBD1 or TRBD2 (6 bases each). CDR1 LNHDA and CDR2 SQIVND come from the germline V gene (reference sequence). The CDR3 totals 14 residues. Trimming pared 2 bases from V and 8 bases from J, leaving 13 bases between. Here the CDR3 reads CASSIFGGGDEQFF. CDR3 in DNA: TGTGCCAGTAGTATATTTGGGGGCGGGGATGAGCAGTTCTTC.

The CDR3 sequence: CASSLGQGTHEQFF. CDR3 nucleotide sequence: TGCGCCAGCAGCCTGGGACAGGGGACGCATGAGCAGTTCTTC. The rearrangement links TRBV5-1 to TRBJ2-1, with 10 nucleotides matching TRBD1. The junction had 6 bases not matched to a gene; V was cut back by 4 bases and J by 8 bases. The CDR3 covers 14 residues. Per germline, CDR1 SGHRS and CDR2 YFSETQ.

V is TRBV10-2 and J is TRBJ1-5; TRBD1 might be the D (6 bases). V was shortened by 4 bases and J by 5 bases, with 9 bases between the two germline ends. Germline CDR1 reads WSHSY; CDR2 reads SAAADI. There are 13 residues in the CDR3. Written as DNA, the CDR3 is TGCGCCAGCAGTGGGAACAGGGATCAGCCCCAGCATTTT. This encodes CASSGNRDQPQHF.

The chain has TRBV5-6 and TRBJ1-5, with unresolved D. Germline CDR1 and CDR2: SGHDT and YYEEEE. The V and J ends lost 0 bases and 5 bases respectively, with 3 bases between them. The CDR3 is 12 amino acids. The DNA of the CDR3 is TGTGCCAGCAGCTTGGCGGATCAGCCCCAGCATTTT. Its translation is CASSLADQPQHF.

The CDR3 DNA is TGCAGCCCGGGGGGGACTGAAGCTTTCTTT. Encoded protein: CSPGGTEAFF. This chain joins TRBV29-1 and TRBJ1-1; D may be TRBD1 (5 bases). The V gene lost 8 bases and the J gene lost 5 bases, with 9 bases spanning the gap. Germline assignment: CDR1 SQVTM and CDR2 ANQGSEA. The CDR3 has 10 amino acids.

J is TRBJ2-2 and V is TRBV7-8, with 11 bases aligning to TRBD1. The junction had 6 bases not matched to a gene; V was cut back by 5 bases and J by 4 bases. CDR1 is SGHVS, CDR2 FQNEAQ, per germline. This CDR3 has 16 residues. The chain's CDR3 is CASSQRTGGTTGELFF. The CDR3 DNA reads TGTGCCAGCAGCCAGCGGACAGGGGGCACCACCGGGGAGCTGTTTTTT.

CDR3 in DNA: TGTGCCAGCAGTTACCCGGGAGCAGCCGGGGCCAACGTCCTGACTTTC. Amino acid sequence: CASSYPGAAGANVLTF. The chain employs TRBV6-5 and TRBJ2-6; possible D gene TRBD2, 6 bases. This CDR3 comprises 16 residues. The V end was cut by 2 bases, the J end by 4 bases, with 12 bases between. Germline-derived CDR1 and CDR2 are MNHEY and SVGAGI.

The chain links TRBV6-5 to TRBJ1-2; D perhaps matches TRBD1 (6 bases). The CDR3 spans 13 residues. CDR1 is MNHEY and CDR2 is SVGAGI in the germline V gene. The V end lost 8 bases, the J end lost 3 bases, and 13 bases lay between the germline ends. The CDR3 DNA reads TGTGCCAGCCGGATGGGGGGCCACTATGGCTACACCTTC. It encodes CASRMGGHYGYTF.

This clone was seen only once. V gene TRBV5-1 combines with J gene TRBJ2-1, with TRBD1 matching 10 bases. Germline V CDR1 and CDR2: SGHRS, YFSETQ. V was pared by 4 bases and J by 3 bases, with 7 bases of the junction left unmatched. This CDR3 contains 16 residues. CDR3 amino acids: CASSQGTGVGYNEQFF. In nucleotides, the CDR3 is TGCGCCAGCAGCCAGGGGACAGGGGTTGGCTACAATGAGCAGTTCTTC.

This clone was seen just once. This chain joins TRBV3-1 (or the pseudogene TRBV3-2) and TRBJ2-7, with TRBD1 identical over 7 bases. The CDR3 has 12 amino acids. Germline CDR1 LGHDT, CDR2 YNNKEL (reference sequence). V lost 4 bases to trimming and J lost 6 bases; unmatched junction nucleotides: 3. The CDR3 DNA is TGTGCCAGCAGCCCACAGGGGCGCGAGCAGTACTTC. The encoded protein is CASSPQGREQYF.